The 25 T cell receptor beta chains listed next were all sequenced from one sample in a study of T cells in Graves' hyperthyroidism and ophthalmopathy. There were TCR beta CDR3 regions amplified from RNA transcripts. The TCR CDR3 was amplified in a first-round RT-PCR using the HTBI primer set. MiXCR, applied by TCRdb to the multiplex PCR reads, yields one record per CDR3 protein. The data hold 350,000 to 400,000 distinct CDR3 sequences, with 15% observed a single time. The sample taken for sequencing was blood. These receptors were collected from a woman younger than 45 with Graves' hyperthyroidism.

This clonotype has only a few counts. The chain uses TRBV5-1 and TRBJ2-3, with TRBD2 matching 9 bases. Germline V lookup: CDR1 SGHRS, CDR2 YFSETQ. J lost 3 bases, V lost 7 bases, and 12 bases had no gene match. The CDR3 covers 16 residues. The CDR3 loop is CASSVAGVSETDTQYF. Here the CDR3 DNA reads TGCGCCAGCTCGGTAGCGGGAGTGAGTGAAACAGATACGCAGTATTTT.

This clonotype was counted ten times or more. The chain joins TRBV12-3 or TRBV12-4 to TRBJ2-1; D is possibly TRBD2 (5 bases). Between the trimmed V and J ends, which lost 7 bases and 2 bases, there was a span of 9 bases. CDR3 length equals 13 residues. CDR3 region: CASNSGAYNEQFF. The CDR3 DNA reads as TGTGCCAGCAACTCCGGGGCCTACAATGAGCAGTTCTTC.

The rearrangement joins TRBV2 to TRBJ1-6, with D maybe TRBD1 (6 bases). This CDR3 region has 13 residues. The V end was cut by 4 bases, the J end by 7 bases, with 8 bases between. Germline V gene lookup returns CDR1 SNHLY and CDR2 FYNNEI. In nucleotides, the CDR3 is TGTGCCAGCAGTGGGGGGCAGAATTCACCCCTCCACTTT. Translating gives CASSGGQNSPLHF.

This clonotype was seen only a few times. The chain couples TRBV4-1 to TRBJ1-5; TRBD1 might be the D (6 bases). Germline V lookup: CDR1 MGHRA, CDR2 YSYEKL. The CDR3 sequence is 16 residues long. V dropped 4 bases and J dropped 4 bases, with 17 bases sitting between them. The CDR3 region has the DNA TGCGCCAGCAGCCCAACCCAGTTCCAGGGGAATCAGCCCCAGCATTTT. This encodes CASSPTQFQGNQPQHF.

This clonotype has just a few counts. The chain links TRBV7-6 to TRBJ1-2; TRBD1 agrees at 8 bases. The V and J ends lost 3 bases and 2 bases, in that order; junction bases with no gene match: 8. Germline CDR1 reads SGHVS; CDR2 reads FNYEAQ. The CDR3 covers 16 residues. DNA of the CDR3: TGTGCCAGCAGCTTTTCCGCCAGGACAGGGAACTATGGCTACACCTTC. As protein: CASSFSARTGNYGYTF.

This clonotype was picked up many times. V gene TRBV7-2 combines with J gene TRBJ2-7, with 10 bases matching TRBD2. CDR1 and CDR2 from the germline V gene are SGHTA and FQGNSA. This CDR3 contains 16 residues. J gave up 0 bases and V 4 bases, and 6 bases lay outside the gene matches. This chain's CDR3 is CASSSQLAGNSYEQYF. CDR3 in DNA: TGTGCCAGCAGCTCCCAACTAGCGGGAAACTCCTACGAGCAGTACTTC.

In this sample, this clonotype turned up a few times. The CDR3, as DNA: TGCAGTGCTATCCCCGTTGATACGCAGTATTTT. This encodes CSAIPVDTQYF. The genes are TRBV20-1 and TRBJ2-3, with unresolved D. Germline V gene data show CDR1 as DFQATT and CDR2 as SNEGSKA (reference sequence). Trimming removed 4 bases at V and 6 bases at J, with 8 bases between. This CDR3 region has 11 residues.

This clonotype was recorded at least ten times. The chain combines TRBV12-3 or TRBV12-4 with TRBJ1-6; 7 positions agree with TRBD1. The V and J ends lost 1 base and 10 bases, in that order; junction bases with no gene match: 4. The CDR3 totals 14 residues. The CDR3 region has the DNA TGTGCCAGCAGTTTAGGACAGGGACGATCACCCCTCCACTTT. Translating it yields CASSLGQGRSPLHF.

The chain has TRBV27 and TRBJ2-3; D is perhaps TRBD1 (6 bases). The CDR3 is made up of 15 amino acids. Trimming shortened V by 7 bases and J by 7 bases, and 21 bases separated the two germline ends. CDR1 is MNHEY and CDR2 is SMNVEV in the germline V gene (reference sequence). For the CDR3, the DNA is TGTGCCAGCATCCAACAGGGAACGCCCCCCAATACGCAGTATTTT. It encodes CASIQQGTPPNTQYF.

This clonotype was recorded many times. V is TRBV6-1 and J is TRBJ2-2; weak D call: TRBD1 (6 bases). Trimming pared 7 bases from V and 6 bases from J, leaving 12 bases between. The germline gives CDR1 MNHNS, CDR2 SASEGT. The CDR3 consists of 13 residues. The DNA for the CDR3 is TGTGCCAGCACTGCAGGGGCCGCCGGGGAGCTGTTTTTT. Protein sequence: CASTAGAAGELFF.

The chain joins TRBV6-1 to TRBJ2-3; D is ambiguous. The CDR3 extends over 14 amino acids. Germline-derived CDR1 and CDR2 are MNHNS and SASEGT. V was clipped by 6 bases and J by 0 bases, with 10 bases between them. In DNA form, the CDR3 reads TGTGCCAGCAGCCCAATACTTAGCACAGATACGCAGTATTTT. Amino acids: CASSPILSTDTQYF.

This clonotype was seen many times. The rearrangement links TRBV12-3 or TRBV12-4 to TRBJ2-7, with D tentatively TRBD1 or TRBD2 (5 bases each). Trimming left V 5 bases short and J 0 bases short, with 11 bases between. The CDR3 consists of 14 residues. The CDR3 region has the DNA TGTGCCAGCAGTCTATGGGACCTCTCCTACGAGCAGTACTTC. This sequence encodes CASSLWDLSYEQYF.

This clonotype was found a few times. The rearrangement links TRBV19 to TRBJ1-5; a weak D match, TRBD1 (5 bases). V gave up 10 bases and J gave up 3 bases, with 13 bases separating them. The CDR3 is 13 residues long. Per germline, CDR1 LNHDA and CDR2 SQIVND (reference sequence). CDR3 protein: CAISEGANQPQHF. The CDR3 bases are TGTGCCATTTCGGAAGGGGCCAATCAGCCCCAGCATTTT.

This clonotype was seen ten or more times. V gene TRBV7-9 combines with J gene TRBJ2-7; D might be TRBD1 (5 bases). Germline CDR1 and CDR2: SEHNR and FQNEAQ (reference sequence). V dropped 5 bases and J dropped 5 bases, with 13 bases sitting between them. The CDR3 covers 13 residues. DNA for the CDR3: TGTGCCAGCAGCCCCCCAGGGATTCACGAGCAGTACTTC. Amino acid sequence: CASSPPGIHEQYF.

This clonotype showed up many times. The genes are TRBV20-1 and TRBJ1-2, with 7 bases aligning to TRBD1. This CDR3 comprises 13 residues. CDR1 and CDR2 from the germline V gene are DFQATT and SNEGSKA (reference sequence). The CDR3 sequence: CRVRGQANYGYTF. DNA for the CDR3: TGCAGAGTGCGTGGACAGGCTAACTATGGCTACACCTTC.

There are a few counts of this clonotype. The chain employs TRBV29-1 and TRBJ2-3; TRBD1 agrees at 7 bases. Per the germline V gene, CDR1 is SQVTM and CDR2 is ANQGSEA. Losses at the gene ends were 6 bases for V and 4 bases for J; bases not matched to a gene: 19. The CDR3 runs to 17 residues. CDR3 sequence reads: CSVHSDRDGLRADTQYF. The CDR3 bases are TGCAGCGTCCACTCAGACAGGGACGGACTTCGCGCAGATACGCAGTATTTT.

This clonotype was seen a few times. This chain links TRBV7-9 with TRBJ1-1; D is unclear. The germline V gene encodes CDR1 SEHNR and CDR2 FQNEAQ (reference sequence). V was clipped by 1 base and J by 0 bases, with 9 bases between them. CDR3 length: 15 amino acids. CDR3 DNA sequence: TGTGCCAGCAGCTTAGGACGGAGAATGAACACTGAAGCTTTCTTT. Translating it yields CASSLGRRMNTEAFF.

J is TRBJ1-2 and V is TRBV6-1; D is ambiguous. The ends were cut back, 3 bases at V and 4 bases at J, with 9 bases in the middle. The CDR3 has 13 amino acids. Germline lookup yields CDR1 MNHNS and CDR2 SASEGT. CDR3 amino acids: CASSDSQLYGYTF. CDR3 sequence (DNA): TGTGCCAGCAGTGATTCCCAGCTCTATGGCTACACCTTC.

In this sample, this clonotype turned up a few times. This rearrangement joins TRBV12-3 or TRBV12-4 to TRBJ1-3; TRBD1 matches 9 bases. The CDR3 runs 16 residues. The V and J ends lost 4 bases and 4 bases, in that order; junction bases with no gene match: 8. This CDR3 reads CASSYTGGAGGNTIYF. CDR3 bases: TGTGCCAGCAGTTACACAGGGGGCGCGGGAGGAAACACCATATATTTT.

The gene calls are TRBV9 and TRBJ2-7; 7 bases line up with TRBD1. The V and J ends lost 0 bases and 4 bases, in that order; junction bases with no gene match: 4. This CDR3 region has 14 residues. Germline V gene lookup returns CDR1 SGDLS and CDR2 YYNGEE. CDR3 sequence (DNA): TGTGCCAGCAGCGTAGCTGGGACAGATTACGAGCAGTACTTC. Protein product: CASSVAGTDYEQYF.

The table lists this clonotype with many counts. The V and J genes are TRBV5-1 and TRBJ2-3, with TRBD2 matching 7 bases. CDR1 and CDR2 from the germline V gene are SGHRS and YFSETQ. The CDR3 contains 15 residues. V trimming: 3 bases; J trimming: 4 bases; junction bases outside the gene matches: 8. The CDR3 spells CASSSGLGSPDTQYF. In nucleotides, the CDR3 is TGCGCCAGCAGCTCAGGACTAGGTAGCCCAGATACGCAGTATTTT.

This clonotype was counted many times. V usage is TRBV18 and J usage is TRBJ1-5; D remains ambiguous. The CDR3 spans 15 residues. V was pared by 2 bases and J by 1 base, with 9 bases between. Germline values: CDR1 KGHSH, CDR2 LQKENI. Here the CDR3 reads CASSPASESNQPQHF. CDR3 coding DNA: TGTGCCAGCTCACCAGCGTCAGAGAGCAATCAGCCCCAGCATTTT.

About this clonotype itself: It may be a read error: a sequence one base away is much more abundant. The chain has TRBV12-3 or TRBV12-4 and TRBJ1-3, with 8 bases identical to TRBD1. This CDR3 comprises 14 residues. CDR3 sequence: CASSKRQGTNTTYF. In DNA form, the CDR3 reads TGTGCCAGCAGCAAGCGACAGGGGACAAACACCACATATTTT.

This clonotype was counted many times. The chain uses TRBV20-1 and TRBJ2-3; 8 positions match TRBD1. Germline V gives CDR1 DFQATT, CDR2 SNEGSKA (reference sequence). V dropped 5 bases and J dropped 3; count of bases not matched to a gene: 10. The CDR3 spans 15 residues. CDR3 sequence: CSAERGTGRTDTQYF. In DNA, the CDR3 is TGCAGTGCTGAGAGGGGGACAGGACGGACAGATACGCAGTATTTT.

This clonotype was counted only a few times. The chain carries TRBV10-3 and TRBJ1-5; 10 bases are shared with TRBD1. The V gene's germline CDR1 is ENHRY and CDR2 SYGVKD. J lost 11 bases, V lost 3 bases, and 7 bases had no gene match. The CDR3 has 14 amino acids. CDR3 amino acids: CAISDGTGDRSQHF. DNA for the CDR3: TGTGCCATCAGTGACGGGACAGGGGACCGCTCCCAGCATTTT.